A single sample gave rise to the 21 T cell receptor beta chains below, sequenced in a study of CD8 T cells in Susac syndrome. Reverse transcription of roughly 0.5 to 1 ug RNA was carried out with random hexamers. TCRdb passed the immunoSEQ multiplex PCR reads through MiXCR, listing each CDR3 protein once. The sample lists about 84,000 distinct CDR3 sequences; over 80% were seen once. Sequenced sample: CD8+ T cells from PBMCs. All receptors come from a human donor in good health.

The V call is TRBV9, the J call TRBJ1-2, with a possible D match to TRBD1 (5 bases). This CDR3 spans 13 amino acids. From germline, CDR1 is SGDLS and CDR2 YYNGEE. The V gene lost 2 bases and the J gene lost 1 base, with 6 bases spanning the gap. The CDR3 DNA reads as TGTGCCAGCAGCGTTGGGGGTAACTATGGCTACACCTTC. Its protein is CASSVGGNYGYTF.

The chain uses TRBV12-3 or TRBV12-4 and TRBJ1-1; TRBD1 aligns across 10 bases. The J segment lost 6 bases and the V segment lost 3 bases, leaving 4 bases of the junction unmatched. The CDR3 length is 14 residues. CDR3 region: CASSLGTGVAEAFF. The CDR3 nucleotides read TGTGCCAGCAGTTTGGGGACAGGGGTCGCTGAAGCTTTCTTT.

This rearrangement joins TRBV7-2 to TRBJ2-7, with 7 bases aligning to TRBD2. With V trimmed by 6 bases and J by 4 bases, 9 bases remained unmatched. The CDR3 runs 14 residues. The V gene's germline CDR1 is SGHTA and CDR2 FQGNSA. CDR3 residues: CASSAWGGGYEQYF. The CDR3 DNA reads TGTGCCAGCAGTGCATGGGGGGGAGGGTACGAGCAGTACTTC.

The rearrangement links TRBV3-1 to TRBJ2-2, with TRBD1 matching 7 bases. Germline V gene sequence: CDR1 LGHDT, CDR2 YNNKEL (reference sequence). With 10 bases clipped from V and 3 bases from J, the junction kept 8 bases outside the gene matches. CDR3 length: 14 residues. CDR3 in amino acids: CATTLGQYTGELFF. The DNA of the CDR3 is TGTGCCACCACCCTGGGACAGTACACCGGGGAGCTGTTTTTT.

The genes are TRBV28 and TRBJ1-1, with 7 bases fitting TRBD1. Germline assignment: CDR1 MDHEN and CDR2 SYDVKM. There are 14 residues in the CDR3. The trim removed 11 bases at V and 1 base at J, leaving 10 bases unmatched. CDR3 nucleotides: TGTGCCGCAGACTTCGGGACAGCGAACACTGAAGCTTTCTTT. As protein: CAADFGTANTEAFF.

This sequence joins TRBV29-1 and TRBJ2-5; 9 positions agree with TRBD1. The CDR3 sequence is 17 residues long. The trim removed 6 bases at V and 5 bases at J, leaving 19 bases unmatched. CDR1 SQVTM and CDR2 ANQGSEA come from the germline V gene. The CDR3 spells CSVAPGQGVVFVETQYF. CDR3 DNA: TGCAGCGTCGCACCGGGACAGGGAGTCGTTTTTGTCGAGACCCAGTACTTC.

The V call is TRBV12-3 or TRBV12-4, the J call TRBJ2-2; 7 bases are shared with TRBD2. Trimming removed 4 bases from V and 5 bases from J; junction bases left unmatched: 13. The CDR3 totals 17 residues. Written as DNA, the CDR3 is TGTGCCAGCAGTTCCTCTTATCTTGGGCGGGGGACCGGGGAGCTGTTTTTT. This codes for CASSSSYLGRGTGELFF.

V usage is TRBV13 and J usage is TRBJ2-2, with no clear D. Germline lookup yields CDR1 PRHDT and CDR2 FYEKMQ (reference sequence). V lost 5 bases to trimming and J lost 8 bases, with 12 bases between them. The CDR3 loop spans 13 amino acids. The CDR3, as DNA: TGTGCCAGCAGCGAAGGCCGGCGTGGGGAGCTGTTTTTT. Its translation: CASSEGRRGELFF.

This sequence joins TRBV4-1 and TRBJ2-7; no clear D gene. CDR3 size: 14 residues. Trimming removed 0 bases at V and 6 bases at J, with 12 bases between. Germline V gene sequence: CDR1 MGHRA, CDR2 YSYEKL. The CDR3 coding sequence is TGCGCCAGCAGCCAAGATCCGGGCCAGACCGAGCAGTACTTC. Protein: CASSQDPGQTEQYF.

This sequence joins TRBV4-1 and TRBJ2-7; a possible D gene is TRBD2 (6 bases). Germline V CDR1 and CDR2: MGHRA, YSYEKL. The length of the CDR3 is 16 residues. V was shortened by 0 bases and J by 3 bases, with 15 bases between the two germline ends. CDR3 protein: CASSQDHREPGYEQYF. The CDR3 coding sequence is TGCGCCAGCAGCCAAGATCATCGGGAGCCTGGCTACGAGCAGTACTTC.

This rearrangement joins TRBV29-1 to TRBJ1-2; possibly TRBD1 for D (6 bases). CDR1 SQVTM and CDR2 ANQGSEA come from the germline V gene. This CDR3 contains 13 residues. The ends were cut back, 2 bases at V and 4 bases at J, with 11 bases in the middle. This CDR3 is CSVESGEAYGYTF. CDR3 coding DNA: TGCAGCGTTGAATCAGGGGAGGCCTATGGCTACACCTTC.

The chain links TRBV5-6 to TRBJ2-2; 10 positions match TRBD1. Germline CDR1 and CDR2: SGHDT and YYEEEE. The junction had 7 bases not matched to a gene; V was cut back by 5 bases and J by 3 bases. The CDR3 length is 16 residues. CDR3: CASSSSGTGDTGELFF. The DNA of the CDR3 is TGTGCCAGCAGTTCTTCCGGGACAGGGGACACCGGGGAGCTGTTTTTT. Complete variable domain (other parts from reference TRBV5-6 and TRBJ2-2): DAGVTQSPTHLIKTRGQQVTLRCSPKSGHDTVSWYQQALGQGPQFIFQYYEEEERQRGNFPDRFSGHQFPNYSSELNVNALLLGDSALYLCASSSSGTGDTGELFFGEGSRLTVL.

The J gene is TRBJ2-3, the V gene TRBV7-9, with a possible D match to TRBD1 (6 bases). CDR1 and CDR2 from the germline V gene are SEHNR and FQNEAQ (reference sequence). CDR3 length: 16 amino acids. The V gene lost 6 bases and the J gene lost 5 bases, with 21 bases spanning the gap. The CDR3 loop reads CASSQGKGQGQDTQYF. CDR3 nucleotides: TGTGCCAGCAGTCAAGGAAAGGGCCAGGGGCAAGATACGCAGTATTTT.

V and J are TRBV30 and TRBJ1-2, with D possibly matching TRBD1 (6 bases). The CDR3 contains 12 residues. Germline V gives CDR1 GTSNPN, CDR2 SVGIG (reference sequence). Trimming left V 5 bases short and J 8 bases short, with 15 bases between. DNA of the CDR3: TGTGCCTGGGCGGCAGGGGTAGTCGGCTACACCTTC. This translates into CAWAAGVVGYTF.

The CDR3 spells CASSARVLTDTQYF. In DNA form, the CDR3 reads TGTGCCAGCAGCGCCCGGGTCCTCACAGATACGCAGTATTTT. The chain uses TRBV6-2 or TRBV6-3 and TRBJ2-3; D is ambiguous. This CDR3 is 14 amino acids long. The germline CDR1 and CDR2 sequences are MNHEY and SVGEGT. V was shortened by 6 bases and J by 2 bases, with 12 bases between the two germline ends.

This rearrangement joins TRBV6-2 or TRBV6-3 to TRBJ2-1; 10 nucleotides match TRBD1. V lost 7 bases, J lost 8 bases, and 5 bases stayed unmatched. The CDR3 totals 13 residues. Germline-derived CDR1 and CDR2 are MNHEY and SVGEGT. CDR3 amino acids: CASTGTGDHEQFF. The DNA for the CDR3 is TGTGCCAGCACCGGGACAGGGGACCATGAGCAGTTCTTC.

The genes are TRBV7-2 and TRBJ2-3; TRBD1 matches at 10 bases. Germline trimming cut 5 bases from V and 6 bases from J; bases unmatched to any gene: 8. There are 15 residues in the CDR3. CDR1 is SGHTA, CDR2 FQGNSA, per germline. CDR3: CASSSRTGGIDTQYF. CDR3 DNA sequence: TGTGCCAGCAGCAGTCGGACAGGGGGGATCGATACGCAGTATTTT.

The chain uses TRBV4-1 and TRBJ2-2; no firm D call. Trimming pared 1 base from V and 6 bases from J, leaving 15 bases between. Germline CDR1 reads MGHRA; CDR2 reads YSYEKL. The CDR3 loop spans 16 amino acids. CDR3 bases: TGCGCCAGCAGCCAAGGAACGGCCTGGGATCCCGGGGAGCTGTTTTTT. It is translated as CASSQGTAWDPGELFF.

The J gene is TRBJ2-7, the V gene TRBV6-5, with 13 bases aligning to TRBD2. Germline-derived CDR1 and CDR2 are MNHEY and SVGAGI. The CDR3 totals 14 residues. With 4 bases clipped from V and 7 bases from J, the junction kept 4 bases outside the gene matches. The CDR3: CASSLLAGGQEQYF. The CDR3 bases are TGTGCCAGCAGTTTACTAGCGGGGGGGCAGGAGCAGTACTTC.

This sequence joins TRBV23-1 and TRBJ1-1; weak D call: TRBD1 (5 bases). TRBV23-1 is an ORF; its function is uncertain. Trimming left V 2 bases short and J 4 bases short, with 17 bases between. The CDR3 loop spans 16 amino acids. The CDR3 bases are TGCGCCAGCAGTCAAACGTTCCCCAGGGAGGTCACTGAAGCTTTCTTT. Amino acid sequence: CASSQTFPREVTEAFF.

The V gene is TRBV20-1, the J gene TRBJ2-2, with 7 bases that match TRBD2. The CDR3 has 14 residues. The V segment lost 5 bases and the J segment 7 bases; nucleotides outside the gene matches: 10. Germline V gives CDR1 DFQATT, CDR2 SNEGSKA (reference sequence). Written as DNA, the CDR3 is TGCAGTGCTTTGGCGCCTAGCGGTGGCGGGGAGCTGTTTTTT. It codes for CSALAPSGGGELFF.